These 5 T cell receptor beta chains originate from one sample sequenced in a study of cytomegalovirus exposure and HLA in healthy donors. Use of 60 Vbeta and 13 Jbeta primers characterized the PCR. Here immunoSEQ multiplex PCR was the method, and the copy in TCRdb shows in-frame clones only, minus some. The sample totals 200,000 or so clones; its top ten clones hold 1.1%. The material sequenced was PBMCs. Receptor source: a girl aged 2 to 9 in good health and CMV-seropositive.

The chain couples TRBV4-1 to TRBJ2-3; TRBD2 aligns across 9 bases. The junction had 10 bases not matched to a gene; V was cut back by 0 bases and J by 6 bases. Per germline, CDR1 MGHRA and CDR2 YSYEKL. This CDR3 has 17 amino acids. CDR3 coding DNA: TGCGCCAGCAGCCAAGATCCCCTAGCGGGATCGGTTGATACGCAGTATTTT. Its protein product is CASSQDPLAGSVDTQYF.

The rearrangement joins TRBV4-1 to TRBJ2-7; D possibly corresponds to TRBD2 (5 bases). This CDR3 contains 14 residues. Trimming took 1 base from V and 2 from J, leaving 9 bases between them. In germline, CDR1 is MGHRA, CDR2 YSYEKL. The CDR3 loop is CASSQVSRAYEQYF. The CDR3, as DNA: TGCGCCAGCAGCCAAGTTTCGCGGGCCTACGAGCAGTACTTC.

This sequence joins TRBV5-8 and TRBJ2-7, with TRBD1 matching over 10 bases. CDR3 length: 14 amino acids. Trimming at V came to 4 bases and at J to 6 bases, leaving 7 bases not matched to a gene. Germline V gene sequence: CDR1 SGHTS, CDR2 YDEGEE. CDR3 in amino acids: CASSVARTGGEQYF. The CDR3 DNA follows: TGTGCCAGCAGCGTGGCGAGGACAGGGGGCGAGCAGTACTTC.

The rearrangement joins TRBV27 to TRBJ1-5, with 12 positions matching TRBD1. With V trimmed by 4 bases and J by 0 bases, 7 bases remained unmatched. The CDR3 sequence is 18 residues long. The V gene's germline CDR1 is MNHEY and CDR2 SMNVEV (reference sequence). CDR3 nucleotide sequence: TGTGCCAGCAGTTCGGGACAGGGGGCGTTCGATAGCAATCAGCCCCAGCATTTT. It translates to CASSSGQGAFDSNQPQHF.

The gene calls are TRBV5-1 and TRBJ2-3; tentatively, D is TRBD2 (6 bases). CDR3 size: 15 residues. The V end lost 1 base, the J end lost 2 bases, and 11 bases lay between the germline ends. Germline assignment: CDR1 SGHRS and CDR2 YFSETQ. The CDR3 spells CASSLIAGITDTQYF. CDR3 nucleotide sequence: TGCGCCAGCAGCTTGATCGCGGGAATCACAGATACGCAGTATTTT.